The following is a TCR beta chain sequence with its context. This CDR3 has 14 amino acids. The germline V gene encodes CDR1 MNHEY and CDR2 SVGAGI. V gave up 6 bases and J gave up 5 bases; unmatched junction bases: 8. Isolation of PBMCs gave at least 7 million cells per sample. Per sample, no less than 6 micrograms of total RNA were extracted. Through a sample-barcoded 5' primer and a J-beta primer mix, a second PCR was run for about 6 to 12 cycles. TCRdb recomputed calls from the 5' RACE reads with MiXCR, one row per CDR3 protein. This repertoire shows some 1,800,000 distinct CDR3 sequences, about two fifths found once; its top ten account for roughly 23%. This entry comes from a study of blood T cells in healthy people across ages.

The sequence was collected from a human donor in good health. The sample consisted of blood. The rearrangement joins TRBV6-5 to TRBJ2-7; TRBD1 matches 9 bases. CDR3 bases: TGTGCCAGCAGCCGGCTCGGACAGGGGCACGAGCAGTACTTC. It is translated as CASSRLGQGHEQYF.